A single sample is the source of the 5 T cell receptor beta chains below, sequenced in a study of blood T cell repertoires in COVID-19. Assay used: immunoSEQ multiplex PCR; TCRdb lists only in-frame clones, some missing. The sample lists approximately 280,000 clones, around nine tenths occurring once. Material for sequencing was peripheral blood. Receptors originate from a woman aged 60 to 75 with acute or convalescent COVID-19.

The chain joins TRBV6-6 to TRBJ2-1; the D gene is possibly TRBD2 (6 bases). The CDR3 runs to 16 residues. Germline CDR1 is MNHNY and CDR2 is SVGAGI (reference sequence). Between the trimmed V and J ends, which lost 5 bases and 6 bases, there was a span of 20 bases. The CDR3 sequence: CASSHGGTAAPNEQFF. Here the CDR3 DNA reads TGTGCCAGCAGTCACGGGGGTACTGCGGCTCCCAATGAGCAGTTCTTC.

The chain links TRBV18 to TRBJ1-3, with TRBD1 as a possible D gene (6 bases). The germline V and J ends were trimmed by 4 bases and 0 bases, with 13 bases remaining between them. Germline V CDR1 and CDR2: KGHSH, LQKENI. The CDR3 totals 16 residues. The CDR3 loop reads CASSRAGDISGNTIYF. CDR3 nucleotides: TGTGCCAGCTCACGGGCAGGGGATATCTCTGGAAACACCATATATTTT.

This chain joins TRBV27 and TRBJ1-6, with D possibly matching TRBD1 (5 bases). In germline, CDR1 is MNHEY, CDR2 SMNVEV (reference sequence). Trimming removed 2 bases from V and 9 bases from J, with 11 bases in between. The CDR3 sequence is 14 residues long. The CDR3 nucleotides read TGTGCCAGCAGTTTAGGGCAGGGAAGTTCACCCCTCCACTTT. Its protein is CASSLGQGSSPLHF.

The V and J genes are TRBV2 and TRBJ2-7; 8 bases align to TRBD2. This CDR3 has 17 amino acids. The germline V gene has CDR1 SNHLY and CDR2 FYNNEI. The V segment lost 4 bases and the J segment 0 bases; nucleotides outside the gene matches: 11. The CDR3 protein is CASSGFRKRGYSYEQYF. As DNA, the CDR3 is TGTGCCAGCAGTGGATTCCGTAAGCGGGGGTACTCCTACGAGCAGTACTTC.

V usage is TRBV6-2 or TRBV6-3 and J usage is TRBJ2-1, with 7 nucleotides matching TRBD2. The CDR3 totals 13 residues. Per germline, CDR1 MNHEY and CDR2 SVGEGT. The V gene end was trimmed by 7 bases and the J gene end by 9 bases; junction bases not matched to a gene: 9. The CDR3 DNA is TGTGCCAGCACCCCTGGGGGGGTCAGTGAGCAGTTCTTC. It encodes CASTPGGVSEQFF.